The source of this T cell receptor beta chain is a study of cytomegalovirus exposure and HLA in healthy donors (dated by TCRdb to about 2017). Broadly, across the study: In an earlier analysis of approximately 500 of the donors, around 300 Gb of sequence data and 90 million to 120 million unique TCR beta sequences from about 190 million T cells were reported. Around 320 gigabases of sequencing data and approximately 85 million unique TCR sequences were included in an early release covering around 600 HLA-typed donors. Among the roughly 390 genotyped donors, around 81% belonged to the genetic ancestry cluster associated with self-reported Caucasian donors. The aim of the study was to test whether cataloging public T cell receptors could identify signatures of past pathogen exposure. The T cell repertoires of around 670 subjects were profiled by immunosequencing and related to cytomegalovirus serostatus. In addition to the first cohort of roughly 700 subjects, a separate validation cohort of some 120 different subjects was used. To predict cytomegalovirus infection status, the study combined high-throughput TCR immunosequencing, statistical association of individual TCRs with disease status, and machine learning. In a later analysis, previously published TCR beta repertoires from some 640 donors were re-analyzed and high-resolution HLA genotyping was added so that TCR occurrence patterns could be studied. In the later analysis, no new phenotypic data were used to find candidate immune exposures; instead, reliance was placed on TCR beta sequences and their occurrence across donors. To decide whether each TCR beta V gene segment behaved as functional or pseudogenic, an earlier analysis of some 580 of the donors relied on high-throughput TCR beta sequencing. Donor age, sex, ethnicity and CMV serostatus were collected together with the repertoire data. Genome-wide SNP genotypes for about three fifths of the roughly 670 donors were used in a later genetic analysis, which treated that subset as a discovery cohort. Every repertoire in the discovery cohort had been generated on one and the same sequencing platform. HLA typing covered class I and class II loci at four-digit resolution. The number of donors typed differed by locus, with roughly 620-630 for A, B, C, DRB1 and DQB1, 522 for DQA1, nearly 610 for DPA1, and about 450 for DPB1. Because of strong linkage in the cohort, roughly five DR-DQ haplotypes were treated as single units for association and clustering. Among roughly 400 genotyped donors of the cohort, an average of roughly 230,000 unique TCR beta nucleotide sequences was sequenced per donor, of which about 18% were non-productive. General study outcomes and caveats: A further reported finding was that TCR beta sequences accurately predicted the HLA-A and HLA-B alleles for most subjects in the first cohort. The classifier was reported to diagnose cytomegalovirus status with high specificity and sensitivity in both the original and validation cohorts. A cluster of highly shared sequence variants was judged likely to be a technical artifact of the sequencing pipeline. Around 16 rarely observed V segments, including chromosome 9 orphons, were excluded from the earlier analysis of 550 to 700 of the donors because counts were too low. The study listed 150 to 200 TCR beta chains as associated with cytomegalovirus. The authors suggested that the approach could potentially be generalized to other disease states and immunological phenotypes. When HLA alleles, especially DR and DQ, strongly co-occurred, TCR associations were difficult to assign to individual alleles. A later genetic analysis associated a missense DCLRE1C variant with V-gene and J-gene trimming of TCR beta chains, and an independent cohort replicated the association. In a later analysis, HLA-associated TCR beta chains were found to be more clonally expanded and to have lower generation probabilities than equally common non-associated chains. Correlated functional status among segregating V segments might be attributable to linkage disequilibrium, but an unknown experimental factor could not be ruled out. The 87-base-pair reads could not distinguish some IMGT-functional V segments, including TRBV6-2 and TRBV6-3, so those segments were excluded. According to a later analysis, TCR association rates differed among HLA loci, with DRB1 alleles showing the most associated TCRs and HLA-C alleles showing the fewest. In a later analysis, several top co-occurrence clusters were reported to appear linked to parvovirus B19, influenza, CMV and Epstein-Barr virus. Only TCR beta chains were sequenced in this cohort, and the absence of alpha or paired-chain data limited detectable features. The presence/absence analyses assumed that sequencing depth was roughly uniform across donors, and that assumption may not be true. In a later genetic analysis, fewer N-insertions in productive TCRs were reported among donors in an Asian-associated ancestry cluster than the approximately 710-donor mean. In an earlier analysis of fewer than 700 of the donors, most TCR beta V segments appeared in productive rearrangements about 87% or about 30% of the time, broadly matching IMGT annotations. CMV serostatus was the only immune exposure information available for the cohort. In a later analysis, most CMV-associated TCR beta chains were found to appear HLA-restricted, with HLA associations seemingly driven largely by CMV exposure. At a false discovery rate of 0.05, a later analysis linked under 20,000 TCR beta sequences to specific HLA alleles. HLA typing was unavailable for some donors at each locus, so association tests used only the typed subset. Most TCR sequences were observed very rarely across donors, whereas some public TCRs were present in many individuals. In vitro tests confirmed that a few of the cytomegalovirus-associated TCR beta chains recognize cytomegalovirus antigens.

The cohort consisted of 670 or so healthy bone marrow donors. At the time of sampling, every cohort member was nominally healthy, though immune exposures that went unrecorded were likely present. The donor tested CMV seropositive and was one of the 289 seropositive cohort members. A peripheral blood sample was provided by each donor, and peripheral blood mononuclear cells were used for TCR beta sequencing. Genomic DNA was extracted from the blood cell samples with the Qiagen DNeasy Blood Extraction Kit. From V the trimming removes 5 bases and from J it removes 2 bases, while the gene matches leave 9 bases of the junction unaccounted for. CDR1 PRHDT and CDR2 FYEKMQ are derived from the germline V gene (reference sequence). From the cysteine up to the phenylalanine, the CDR3 has a length of 17 residues. CDR3 DNA only is kept here, 51 bases in frame from base 1. As regards this clone: The target of this receptor is not known. Within one base of it there is no much larger clone, and no base qualities were kept.

Library prep was done by the immunoSEQ multiplex PCR assay. For the multiplex PCR, a mixture combining 60 forward primers for TCR Vbeta segments and 13 reverse primers for TCR Jbeta segments was used. The CDR3 region of rearranged TCR beta genes was amplified from genomic DNA by a multiplex PCR assay. The Illumina HiSeq System was used to sequence the amplified TCR beta libraries as 87-base-pair reads. The paper's processing steps were these. A later analysis tallied 70 million to 100 million unique TCR beta chains across the roughly 610 repertoires, and approximately 12 million of those chains were shared by two or more donors. To remove PCR and sequencing errors, raw reads were error-corrected and collapsed into unique sequences using a nearest-neighbor algorithm that merged closely related sequences. To assign V, D and J gene segments, CDR3 sequences were aligned to IMGT reference sequences. For a sequence to be retained, a match of at least six nucleotides was required to both a V gene segment and a J gene segment. Rearrangements were called productive when the CDR3 lacked stop codons and stayed in frame with V and J; all others were non-productive. CDR3 was defined by IMGT convention, running from the second conserved V-encoded cysteine to the conserved J-encoded phenylalanine. Sequences without an unambiguous match to a single V gene segment were excluded from the earlier analysis of a few hundred of the donors. An earlier analysis of 587 of the donors classified V segments as functional when productive rearrangements were above 56.7% and as segregating when the standard deviation between donors was above 5%. A statistical classification framework was built for diagnosing cytomegalovirus status from the catalog of TCR beta chain sequences. A later analysis assigned V and J genes by comparing TCR nucleotide sequences with IMGT/GENE-DB human TR gene sequences. A later analysis assigned CDR3 sequences and most-parsimonious VDJ recombination scenarios with the TCRdist pipeline. In a later analysis, every TCR beta chain was defined by the combination of its CDR3 amino acid sequence and its V-gene family, and reads without a unique V-gene family were dropped. A later analysis removed 450 to 600 highly shared, low-generation-probability nucleotide sequences to deal with suspected cross-contamination and a sequencing artifact. A later analysis calculated a clonal expansion index for each public chain from normalized within-repertoire ranks of inferred template counts. A later analysis computed generation probabilities with a VDJ recombination model fitted to out-of-frame rearrangements, and checked the results against IGoR. In a later analysis, hypergeometric tests were used to score TCR-TCR, TCR-HLA and TCR-CMV co-occurrence, with a repertoire-size bias correction applied to TCR pairs. A later analysis estimated false discovery rates by permuting HLA or CMV assignments 20 times. A later analysis grouped co-occurring TCRs with DBSCAN, adding TCRdist sequence similarity when clustering within HLA-allele-positive subsets. Co-occurrence clustering excluded repertoires with fewer than 30,000 or more than 120,000 public chains, plus five with anomalous nucleotide sharing. TCRdb's version of the immuneACCESS table is confined to in-frame rearrangements and falls short of the full clone set. An unresolved V gene accounts for under half of the shortfall where checked; the remainder is of unknown origin. V, J and clone size are taken as reported in that table, and D and trimming were inferred from the DNA itself. For this sample there are hundreds of thousands of clones; about 80% appear just once. The biggest ten clones account for approximately 6.5% of the sample.

Sequencing used PBMCs. The V gene is TRBV13 and the J gene is TRBJ1-1; 12 nucleotides in the junction match TRBD1. This TCR came from a man aged 35 to 55 in good health and CMV-seropositive. The nucleotide sequence is given as TGTGCCAGCAGCCCGGCGGGGACAGGGGGCAGTAACACTGAAGCTTTCTTT. Translation gives CASSPAGTGGSNTEAFF.